This T cell receptor (beta chain) was sequenced during a study of T cell responses to AZD1222 COVID-19 vaccine. Trimming cost V 5 bases and J 10 bases, with 20 bases left between them. Germline assignment: CDR1 MRHNA and CDR2 SNTAGT. The CDR3 totals 14 residues. Profiling relied on immunoSEQ multiplex PCR, and the TCRdb table lists in-frame clones only, not all of them. The table has fewer than 200,000 clones, approximately 90% seen once. This sample comprised peripheral blood, obtained 28 days after the second AZD1222 dose. This TCR came from an adult who received the AZD1222 COVID-19 vaccine. The chain carries TRBV6-4 and TRBJ1-2; D ambiguous. CDR3 loop: CASSSRTPHSDYTF. CDR3 sequence (DNA): TGTGCCAGCAGTTCCCGGACGCCACATAGTGACTACACCTTC.